A selection of T cell receptor beta chains follows, all from one sample in a study of blood T cell repertoires in COVID-19. The data were produced by immunoSEQ multiplex PCR, yet TCRdb's version contains in-frame clones alone and is incomplete. This sample has under 250,000 clones; 70% to 90% occur once, and the top ten carry around 13%. The sample comprised peripheral blood. The receptors were sampled from a human donor in a cohort sampled during active COVID-19. The CDR3 runs from the conserved cysteine through the conserved F or W. The order of the fields is clone size, CDR3 length, V gene, J gene, D gene, CDR3 DNA, CDR3 protein. D genes are given only for firm matches. Clone size is not always given. Where it is, it says once, few, many or a class for expanded clones.

clone size: -; CDR3 length: 14; V gene: TRBV10-3; J gene: TRBJ2-1; D gene: -; CDR3 DNA: TGTGCCATCAGTGAGAGCACCTATTACAATGAGCAGTTCTTC; CDR3 protein: CAISESTYYNEQFF
clone size: -; CDR3 length: 16; V gene: TRBV6-6; J gene: TRBJ2-6; D gene: TRBD1; CDR3 DNA: TGTGCCAGCAGTTACTTTGGGACAGCCGGGGCCAACGTCCTGACTTTC; CDR3 protein: CASSYFGTAGANVLTF
clone size: -; CDR3 length: 15; V gene: TRBV3-1/TRBV3-2; J gene: TRBJ1-3; D gene: -; CDR3 DNA: TGTGCCAGCAGCCAAGGGGGGGTCGCTGGAAACACCATATATTTT; CDR3 protein: CASSQGGVAGNTIYF
clone size: -; CDR3 length: 16; V gene: TRBV6-1; J gene: TRBJ2-7; D gene: -; CDR3 DNA: TGTGCCAGCAGTAAAGAGGGACACGCGACTTCCTACGAGCAGTACTTC; CDR3 protein: CASSKEGHATSYEQYF
clone size: -; CDR3 length: 14; V gene: TRBV7-9; J gene: TRBJ2-1; D gene: -; CDR3 DNA: TGTGCCAGCAGCTCAAAAGGAGGCCCCAATGAGCAGTTCTTC; CDR3 protein: CASSSKGGPNEQFF
clone size: -; CDR3 length: 16; V gene: TRBV28; J gene: TRBJ2-4; D gene: TRBD1; CDR3 DNA: TGTGCCAGCAGTTTAAACAGGAGAGGGGGCGGGAACATTCAGTACTTC; CDR3 protein: CASSLNRRGGGNIQYF
clone size: -; CDR3 length: 15; V gene: TRBV5-1; J gene: TRBJ2-3; D gene: -; CDR3 DNA: TGCGCCAGCAGCTTGCGGGACTCCGGCACAGATACGCAGTATTTT; CDR3 protein: CASSLRDSGTDTQYF
clone size: -; CDR3 length: 12; V gene: TRBV28; J gene: TRBJ2-1; D gene: -; CDR3 DNA: TGTGCCAGCGGGACACTCGTGGGTGAGCAGTTCTTC; CDR3 protein: CASGTLVGEQFF
clone size: -; CDR3 length: 16; V gene: TRBV7-2; J gene: TRBJ1-6; D gene: TRBD1; CDR3 DNA: TGTGCCAGCAGCCAGCGGACAGGGAAAGATAATTCACCCCTCCACTTT; CDR3 protein: CASSQRTGKDNSPLHF
clone size: -; CDR3 length: 13; V gene: TRBV9; J gene: TRBJ2-1; D gene: TRBD1; CDR3 DNA: TGTGCCAGCAGCGTAGTACAGGACAGGGGGCAGTTCTTC; CDR3 protein: CASSVVQDRGQFF
clone size: -; CDR3 length: 15; V gene: TRBV28; J gene: TRBJ2-5; D gene: TRBD2; CDR3 DNA: TGTGCCAGCAAGGGGACTAAGGTGATCCAAGAGACCCAGTACTTC; CDR3 protein: CASKGTKVIQETQYF
clone size: -; CDR3 length: 14; V gene: TRBV25-1; J gene: TRBJ2-5; D gene: TRBD1; CDR3 DNA: TGTGCCAGCAGTGAAGAGGGGGCCCAAGAGACCCAGTACTTC; CDR3 protein: CASSEEGAQETQYF
clone size: -; CDR3 length: 19; V gene: TRBV28; J gene: TRBJ2-1; D gene: TRBD1; CDR3 DNA: TGTGCCAGTACTGACCGGTGGGACAGGCCGAAGGTGCGCCGCAATGAGCAGTTCTTC; CDR3 protein: CASTDRWDRPKVRRNEQFF
clone size: -; CDR3 length: 13; V gene: TRBV2; J gene: TRBJ2-1; D gene: -; CDR3 DNA: TGTGCCAACTCAAGGACTAATTACAATGAGCAGTTCTTC; CDR3 protein: CANSRTNYNEQFF
clone size: -; CDR3 length: 14; V gene: TRBV7-9; J gene: TRBJ2-7; D gene: TRBD1; CDR3 DNA: TGTGCCAGCAGCTTAGGACAGGGGCTCTACGAGCAGTACTTC; CDR3 protein: CASSLGQGLYEQYF
clone size: -; CDR3 length: 14; V gene: TRBV2; J gene: TRBJ1-1; D gene: TRBD1; CDR3 DNA: TGTGCCAGCAGTACCGACAGGGCTCACACTGAAGCTTTCTTT; CDR3 protein: CASSTDRAHTEAFF
clone size: -; CDR3 length: 15; V gene: TRBV28; J gene: TRBJ1-1; D gene: -; CDR3 DNA: TGTGCCAGCAGTCCCACAGGGTTCAGGAACACTGAAGCTTTCTTT; CDR3 protein: CASSPTGFRNTEAFF
clone size: -; CDR3 length: 17; V gene: TRBV2; J gene: TRBJ2-2; D gene: TRBD2; CDR3 DNA: TGTGCCAGCAGTGGCGCCCTAGCGGGACCAAACACCGGGGAGCTGTTTTTT; CDR3 protein: CASSGALAGPNTGELFF
clone size: -; CDR3 length: 16; V gene: TRBV18; J gene: TRBJ1-4; D gene: TRBD1; CDR3 DNA: TGTGCCAGCTCATCGGTCTCCGGGACAGGGTACGAAAAACTGTTTTTT; CDR3 protein: CASSSVSGTGYEKLFF
clone size: -; CDR3 length: 13; V gene: TRBV11-2; J gene: TRBJ1-2; D gene: -; CDR3 DNA: TGTGCCAGCAGCCGCGACAGACCCTATGGCTACACCTTC; CDR3 protein: CASSRDRPYGYTF
clone size: once; CDR3 length: 14; V gene: TRBV7-8; J gene: TRBJ1-2; D gene: -; CDR3 DNA: TGTGCCAGCAGCCCCACTGACAGAATCTATGGCTACACCTTC; CDR3 protein: CASSPTDRIYGYTF
clone size: -; CDR3 length: 14; V gene: TRBV5-6; J gene: TRBJ1-2; D gene: TRBD1; CDR3 DNA: TGTGCCAGCAGCTCGGGACAGGGGGCTTATGGCTACACCTTC; CDR3 protein: CASSSGQGAYGYTF
clone size: -; CDR3 length: 13; V gene: TRBV10-3; J gene: TRBJ2-1; D gene: TRBD1; CDR3 DNA: TGTGCCATCGCAAGGGACAGGTACAATGAGCAGTTCTTC; CDR3 protein: CAIARDRYNEQFF
clone size: -; CDR3 length: 16; V gene: TRBV7-2; J gene: TRBJ2-7; D gene: TRBD1; CDR3 DNA: TGTGCCAGCAGCCTCTCCTCCGGGACAGGGAGGACCGAGCAGTACTTC; CDR3 protein: CASSLSSGTGRTEQYF
clone size: -; CDR3 length: 15; V gene: TRBV11-3; J gene: TRBJ2-7; D gene: -; CDR3 DNA: TGTGCCAGCAGCTTAGGCCCGGGGGGCGCGTACGAGCAGTACTTC; CDR3 protein: CASSLGPGGAYEQYF
clone size: few; CDR3 length: 15; V gene: TRBV6-5; J gene: TRBJ1-1; D gene: -; CDR3 DNA: TGTGCCAGCAGTTCCACTTCCCTGAGTCCCACTGAAGCTTTCTTT; CDR3 protein: CASSSTSLSPTEAFF
clone size: -; CDR3 length: 15; V gene: TRBV6-5; J gene: TRBJ1-1; D gene: TRBD1; CDR3 DNA: TGTGCCAGCAGAATTACAACAGGGGTATCCACTGAAGCTTTCTTT; CDR3 protein: CASRITTGVSTEAFF
clone size: -; CDR3 length: 11; V gene: TRBV29-1; J gene: TRBJ1-1; D gene: -; CDR3 DNA: TGCGGGGGGGTGAGGAACACTGAAGCTTTCTTT; CDR3 protein: CGGVRNTEAFF
clone size: -; CDR3 length: 16; V gene: TRBV19; J gene: TRBJ1-1; D gene: -; CDR3 DNA: TGTGCCAGTAGGGTAGTAACGGGACACGAGGGCACTGAAGCTTTCTTT; CDR3 protein: CASRVVTGHEGTEAFF